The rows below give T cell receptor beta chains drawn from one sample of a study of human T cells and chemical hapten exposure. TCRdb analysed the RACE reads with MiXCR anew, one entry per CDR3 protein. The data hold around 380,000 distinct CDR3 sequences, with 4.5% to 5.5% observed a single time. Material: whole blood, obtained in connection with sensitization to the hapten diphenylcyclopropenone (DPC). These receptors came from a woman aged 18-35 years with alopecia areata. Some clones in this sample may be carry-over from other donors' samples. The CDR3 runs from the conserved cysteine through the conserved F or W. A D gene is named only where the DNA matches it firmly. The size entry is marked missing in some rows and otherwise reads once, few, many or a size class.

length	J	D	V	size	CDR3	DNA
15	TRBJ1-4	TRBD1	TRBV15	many	CATSGRTGDNEKLFF	TGTGCCACCAGCGGACGGACAGGGGATAATGAAAAACTGTTTTTT
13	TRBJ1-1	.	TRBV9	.	CASSVEGDTEAFF	TGTGCCAGCAGCGTAGAGGGGGACACTGAAGCTTTCTTT
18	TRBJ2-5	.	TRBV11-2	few	CASGRGATGAAAQETQYF	TGTGCCAGCGGCAGAGGTGCCACCGGAGCGGCGGCCCAAGAGACCCAGTACTTC
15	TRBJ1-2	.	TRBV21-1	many	CASSQDDPDLSGYTF	TGTGCCAGCAGCCAGGACGATCCGGACCTCTCCGGCTACACCTTC
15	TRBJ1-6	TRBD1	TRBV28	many	CASRTPGQGVSPLHF	TGTGCCAGCAGAACGCCGGGACAGGGGGTTTCACCCCTCCACTTT
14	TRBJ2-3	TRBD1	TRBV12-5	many	CASTQGTLRDTQYF	TGTGCTAGTACACAGGGGACCTTGAGAGATACGCAGTATTTT
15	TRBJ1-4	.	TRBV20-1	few	CSARDARESGEKLFF	TGCAGTGCTAGAGATGCAAGGGAGTCAGGAGAAAAACTGTTTTTT
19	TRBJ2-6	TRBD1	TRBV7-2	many	CASSFPRQGAELLANVLTF	TGTGCCAGCAGCTTCCCCAGACAGGGGGCAGAATTATTAGCCAACGTCCTGACTTTC
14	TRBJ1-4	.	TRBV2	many	CASRGGGTNEKLFF	TGTGCCAGTAGGGGCGGGGGAACTAATGAAAAACTGTTTTTT
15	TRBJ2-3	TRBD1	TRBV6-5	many	CASSYADRGTDTQYF	TGTGCCAGCAGTTACGCGGACAGGGGAACAGATACGCAGTATTTT
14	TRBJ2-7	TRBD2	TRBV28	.	CASMRGLAFYEQYF	TGTGCCAGCATGAGGGGACTAGCCTTCTACGAGCAGTACTTC
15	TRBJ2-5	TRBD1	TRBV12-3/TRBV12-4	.	CASSQETGGVGTQYF	TGTGCCAGCAGCCAAGAGACAGGGGGCGTTGGGACCCAGTACTTC
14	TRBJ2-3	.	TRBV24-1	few	CATSGVPRTDTQYF	TGTGCCACCAGTGGCGTTCCCAGGACAGATACGCAGTATTTT
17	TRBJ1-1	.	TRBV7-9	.	CASSLDGLGTRRTEAFF	TGTGCCAGCAGCTTAGATGGGTTAGGGACGAGGAGAACTGAAGCTTTCTTT
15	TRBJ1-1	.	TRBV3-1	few	CASSQRDTRDGGAFF	TGTGCCAGCAGCCAGAGGGACACCCGGGATGGAGGAGCTTTCTTT
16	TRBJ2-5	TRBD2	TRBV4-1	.	CASSPKGGGDGETQYF	TGCGCCAGCAGCCCGAAGGGCGGGGGAGATGGAGAGACCCAGTACTTC
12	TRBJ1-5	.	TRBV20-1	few	CSARILTQPQHF	TGCAGTGCAAGGATACTCACTCAGCCCCAGCATTTT
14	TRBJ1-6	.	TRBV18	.	CASSSSGVNSPLHF	TGTGCCAGCTCATCCTCGGGCGTTAATTCACCCCTCCACTTT
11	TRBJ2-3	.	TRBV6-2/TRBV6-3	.	CASSLTDMQYF	TGTGCCAGCAGTTTAACAGATATGCAGTATTTT
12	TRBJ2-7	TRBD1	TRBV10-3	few	CASTGDSYEQYF	TGTGCCTCCACCGGGGACAGCTACGAGCAGTACTTC
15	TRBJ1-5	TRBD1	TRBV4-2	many	CASSPGTGKDQPQHF	TGTGCCAGCAGCCCTGGGACAGGGAAGGATCAGCCCCAGCATTTT
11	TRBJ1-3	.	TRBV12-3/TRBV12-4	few	CASNRGGTIYF	TGTGCCAGCAACAGAGGAGGCACCATATATTTT
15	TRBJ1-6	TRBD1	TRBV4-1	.	CASSQDEGAGSPLHF	TGCGCCAGCAGCCAAGACGAGGGGGCCGGGTCACCCCTCCACTTT
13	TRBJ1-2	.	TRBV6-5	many	CASSYARDYGYTF	TGTGCCAGCAGTTACGCCAGGGACTATGGCTACACCTTC
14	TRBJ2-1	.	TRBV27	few	CASSSKLQGDEQFF	TGTGCCAGCAGTTCCAAACTCCAGGGCGATGAGCAGTTCTTC
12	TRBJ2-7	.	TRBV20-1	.	CSAVSQGYEQYF	TGCAGTGCCGTATCACAGGGCTACGAGCAGTACTTC
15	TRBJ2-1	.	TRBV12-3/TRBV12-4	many	CASSLGVAPGDEQFF	TGTGCCAGCAGTTTGGGAGTAGCCCCTGGGGATGAGCAGTTCTTC
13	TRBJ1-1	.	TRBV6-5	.	CASRRGPLTEAFF	TGTGCCAGCAGACGCGGCCCGCTTACTGAAGCTTTCTTT
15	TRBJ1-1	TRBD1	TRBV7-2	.	CASSTETGVNTEAFF	TGTGCCAGCAGCACAGAGACAGGGGTGAACACTGAAGCTTTCTTT
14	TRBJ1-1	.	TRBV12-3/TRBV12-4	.	CASSLATLSTEAFF	TGTGCCAGCAGTTTGGCGACCCTGAGCACTGAAGCTTTCTTT
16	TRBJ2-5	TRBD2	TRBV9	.	CASSRLAGGQGETQYF	TGTGCCAGCAGCCGACTAGCGGGGGGTCAGGGAGAGACCCAGTACTTC
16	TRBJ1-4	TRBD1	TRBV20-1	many	CSAGQGDLATNEKLFF	TGCAGTGCAGGACAGGGAGATCTTGCAACTAATGAAAAACTGTTTTTT
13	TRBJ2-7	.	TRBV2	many	CASRDQGRHEQYF	TGTGCCAGTAGGGACCAGGGCAGGCACGAGCAGTACTTC
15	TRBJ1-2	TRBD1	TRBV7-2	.	CASSLGGTGEDGYTF	TGTGCCAGCAGCTTAGGAGGGACAGGGGAGGATGGCTACACCTTC
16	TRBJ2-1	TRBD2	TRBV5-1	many	CASSLARLAGSDEQFF	TGCGCCAGCAGCTTGGCGAGGCTAGCGGGGTCAGATGAGCAGTTCTTC
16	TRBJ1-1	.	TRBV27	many	CASSPWDQGLNTEAFF	TGTGCCAGCAGTCCATGGGATCAGGGGCTGAACACTGAAGCTTTCTTT
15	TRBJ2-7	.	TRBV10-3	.	CAISDLQGPSYEQYF	TGTGCCATCAGTGACCTACAGGGTCCCTCCTACGAGCAGTACTTC
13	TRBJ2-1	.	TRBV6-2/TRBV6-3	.	CASTRGGRNEQFF	TGTGCCAGCACCAGGGGGGGCAGGAATGAGCAGTTCTTC
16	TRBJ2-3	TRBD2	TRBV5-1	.	CASAPPSGGGTDTQYF	TGCGCCAGCGCCCCACCTAGCGGGGGGGGCACAGATACGCAGTATTTT
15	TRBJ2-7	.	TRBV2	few	CASRLRDTLTYEQYF	TGTGCCAGCAGGCTCCGGGACACGCTAACCTACGAGCAGTACTTC
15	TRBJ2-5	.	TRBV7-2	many	CASSPQRAKQETQYF	TGTGCCAGCAGCCCCCAGCGGGCTAAACAAGAGACCCAGTACTTC
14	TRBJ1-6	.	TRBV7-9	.	CASSLGSDGSPLHF	TGTGCCAGCAGTTTGGGCTCCGACGGTTCACCCCTCCACTTT
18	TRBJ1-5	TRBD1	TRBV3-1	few	CASSRGQVSHYSNQPQHF	TGTGCCAGCAGCCGTGGACAGGTTTCCCATTATAGCAATCAGCCCCAGCATTTT
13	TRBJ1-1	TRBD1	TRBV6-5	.	CASRDRGRAEAFF	TGTGCCAGCCGGGACAGGGGTAGAGCTGAAGCTTTCTTT
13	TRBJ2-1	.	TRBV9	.	CASSIRTDDEQFF	TGTGCCAGCAGCATTCGGACAGACGATGAGCAGTTCTTC
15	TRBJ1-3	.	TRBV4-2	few	CASSQDNTSGNTIYF	TGTGCCAGCAGCCAAGATAACACCTCTGGAAACACCATATATTTT